These 6 T cell receptor beta chains were sequenced from one sample in a study of cytomegalovirus exposure and HLA in healthy donors. The PCR used 60 Vbeta and 13 Jbeta primers. Profiling relied on immunoSEQ multiplex PCR, and the TCRdb table lists in-frame clones only, not all of them. The repertoire holds fewer than 150,000 clones, around 80% seen once, with about 6.8% in the top ten. The sequencing sample was made of PBMCs. The receptors derive from a man in his forties or fifties in good health and CMV-seropositive.

This clone was seen more than once but under ten times. CDR3 region: CASSPQGRNSGYTF. CDR3 sequence (DNA): TGTGCCAGTAGTCCACAGGGAAGGAATAGTGGCTACACCTTC. This chain links TRBV19 with TRBJ1-2; perhaps TRBD1 as D (6 bases). CDR3 length equals 14 residues. V shed 5 bases and J shed 7 bases, with 17 bases lying between them. Germline V gives CDR1 LNHDA, CDR2 SQIVND (reference sequence).

The V gene is TRBV30, the J gene TRBJ1-5; D is perhaps TRBD1 (5 bases). Trimming left V 0 bases short and J 3 bases short, with 18 bases between. This CDR3 has 17 amino acids. Germline values: CDR1 GTSNPN, CDR2 SVGIG (reference sequence). CDR3 coding DNA: TGTGCCTGGAGTGTAGGGGACGGGGGGGGGAACAATCAGCCCCAGCATTTT. This codes for CAWSVGDGGGNNQPQHF.

This clone occurred once. The chain is built from TRBV2 and TRBJ2-7, with TRBD1 as a possible D gene (6 bases). The germline gives CDR1 SNHLY, CDR2 FYNNEI. V was trimmed by 4 bases and J by 2 bases, leaving 12 bases between them. The CDR3 is made up of 14 amino acids. The CDR3 DNA reads as TGTGCCAGCAGTGTACCAGGGGAGCCCTACGAGCAGTACTTC. Translated: CASSVPGEPYEQYF.

V and J are TRBV29-1 and TRBJ1-1, with 7 bases that match TRBD1. J gave up 2 bases and V 6 bases, and 6 bases lay outside the gene matches. Germline V gene sequence: CDR1 SQVTM, CDR2 ANQGSEA. CDR3 length: 13 residues. In DNA, the CDR3 is TGCAGCGTCCCGGGAGGGGGCAACACTGAAGCTTTCTTT. Its protein product is CSVPGGGNTEAFF.

The chain uses TRBV27 and TRBJ1-6; TRBD1 might be the D (5 bases). V was shortened by 6 bases and J by 0 bases, with 12 bases between the two germline ends. Germline CDR1 and CDR2: MNHEY and SMNVEV (reference sequence). This CDR3 spans 16 amino acids. The CDR3 DNA is TGTGCCAGCAGCTACTCGGGGGGCTCCTATAATTCACCCCTCCACTTT. It encodes CASSYSGGSYNSPLHF.

J is TRBJ1-5 and V is TRBV18; the D is unclear. CDR3 length equals 14 residues. Germline V lookup: CDR1 KGHSH, CDR2 LQKENI. Trimming took 4 bases from V and 0 from J, leaving 7 bases between them. The CDR3 DNA follows: TGTGCCAGCTCACGGGAGTATAGCAATCAGCCCCAGCATTTT. The encoded protein is CASSREYSNQPQHF.